This T cell receptor beta chain is drawn from a study of blood T cell repertoires in COVID-19. Across the study: COVID-19 samples from acute and convalescent phases originated in the United States, Italy and Spain. Sample material is recorded as cDNA or gDNA derived from T cells, B-cell-depleted T cells, or PBMCs.

Repertoires were generated with immunoSEQ multiplex PCR, while TCRdb's copy carries only in-frame clones and drops some. The top ten hold around 7.2% of the sample, which has roughly 300,000 clones, almost 85% seen once. Between the trimmed V and J ends, which lost 8 bases and 8 bases, there was a span of 10 bases. There are 11 residues in the CDR3. Looked up from germline, CDR1 is MNHEY and CDR2 is SVGAGI. The receptor was derived from a human donor in a cohort sampled during active COVID-19. Sequencing used peripheral blood. The chain uses TRBV6-5 and TRBJ1-3; no firm D call. This chain's CDR3 is CASRRSYTIYF. CDR3 in DNA: TGTGCCAGCCGGAGGTCGTACACCATATATTTT.